Presented here are 26 T cell receptor beta chains from one specimen sequenced in a study of T cells in Graves' hyperthyroidism and ophthalmopathy (dated by TCRdb to about 2019). The receptor library was made with multiplex PCR. This sample was sequenced with an Illumina HiSeq 2000. The TCR beta CDR3 regions were amplified from the RNA transcripts. The first round of RT-PCR for the TCR CDR3 was performed with the HTBI primer set and the Qiagen OneStep RT-PCR kit. Clones were called with MiXCR by TCRdb after fastp trimmed the public reads at Q25, and only in-frame beta chains were retained. Entries are consolidated by CDR3 protein sequence, retaining the most common genes and DNA. The sample table contains hundreds of thousands of distinct CDR3 sequences; only one count was recorded for roughly 20% of them. Over 30% of the sample lies in the top ten. Sequencing used blood. All receptors derive from a man aged 30 to 39 with Graves' ophthalmopathy.

The chain couples TRBV6-5 to TRBJ2-6; 7 nucleotides agree with TRBD1. Germline V CDR1 and CDR2: MNHEY, SVGAGI. This CDR3 has 18 residues. J was trimmed by 2 bases and V by 0 bases; bases with no gene match: 7. The CDR3 reads CASSYSSQGTAGANVLTF. CDR3 in DNA: TGTGCCAGCAGTTACTCATCGCAGGGGACAGCTGGGGCCAACGTCCTGACTTTC.

This chain joins TRBV6-6 and TRBJ2-1, with TRBD2 identical over 7 bases. The CDR3 consists of 16 residues. From germline, CDR1 is MNHNY and CDR2 SVGAGI (reference sequence). With 0 bases clipped from V and 7 bases from J, the junction kept 9 bases outside the gene matches. The DNA of the CDR3 is TGTGCCAGCAGTTACTCGCTCGCGGGAGCGCTAAATGAGCAGTTCTTC. It is translated as CASSYSLAGALNEQFF.

This clonotype was observed a few times. The chain links TRBV11-2 to TRBJ2-7; 12 nucleotides agree with TRBD2. Unmatched junction bases numbered 7, after V lost 1 base and J lost 9 bases. Germline CDR1 reads SGHAT; CDR2 reads FQNNGV. The CDR3 is 15 residues long. DNA of the CDR3: TGTGCCAGCAGCTTAGGTGCTAGCGGGAGGGCCTGGCAGTACTTC. Amino acids: CASSLGASGRAWQYF.

This clonotype was observed at least ten times. CDR3 bases: TGTGCCAGCAGCTCCTACCTAACTAGCGGGAGGGCTCTATACTACGAGCAGTACTTC. It translates to CASSSYLTSGRALYYEQYF. The chain is built from TRBV7-9 and TRBJ2-7; 13 bases map to TRBD2. CDR3 length equals 19 residues. Per germline, CDR1 SEHNR and CDR2 FQNEAQ (reference sequence). V dropped 4 bases and J dropped 3; count of bases not matched to a gene: 15.

V usage is TRBV9 and J usage is TRBJ1-1; D is ambiguous. CDR1 is SGDLS, CDR2 YYNGEE, per germline. The CDR3 totals 13 residues. Trimming shortened V by 3 bases and J by 5 bases, and 11 bases separated the two germline ends. The CDR3 protein is CASSASMGTEAFF. In DNA form, the CDR3 reads TGTGCCAGCAGCGCGAGCATGGGGACTGAAGCTTTCTTT.

The V and J genes are TRBV30 and TRBJ2-2; TRBD1 is a possible D gene (6 bases). V lost 4 bases and J lost 5, with 11 bases in between. The CDR3 totals 13 residues. Looked up from germline, CDR1 is GTSNPN and CDR2 is SVGIG (reference sequence). The CDR3 DNA sequence: TGTGCCTGGACCAGGGGCGGGACCGGGGAGCTGTTTTTT. Residues: CAWTRGGTGELFF.

The J gene is TRBJ1-1, the V gene TRBV29-1, with D maybe TRBD1 (5 bases). Per the germline V gene, CDR1 is SQVTM and CDR2 is ANQGSEA. Trimming took off 8 bases at V and 3 bases at J, with 13 bases between the two ends. The CDR3 runs 12 residues. CDR3 in DNA: TGCAGCTTTAAAGGGGTAGACACTGAAGCTTTCTTT. Its translation is CSFKGVDTEAFF. Looking up the rest from reference TRBV29-1 and TRBJ1-1 gives the full variable domain: SAVISQKPSRDICQRGTSLTIQCQVDSQVTMMFWYRQQPGQSLTLIATANQGSEATYESGFVIDKFPISRPNLTFSTLTVSNMSPEDSSIYLCSFKGVDTEAFFGQGTRLTVV.

The genes are TRBV18 and TRBJ1-3; no reliable D call. This CDR3 spans 16 amino acids. Trimming left V 2 bases short and J 0 bases short, with 11 bases between. Germline V gene lookup returns CDR1 KGHSH and CDR2 LQKENI. The CDR3 region is CASSPNSVSSGNTIYF. CDR3 DNA: TGTGCCAGCTCACCAAACAGCGTCAGCTCTGGAAACACCATATATTTT.

This clonotype was detected a few times. The chain links TRBV7-2 to TRBJ2-2; 8 nucleotides line up with TRBD2. CDR3 length: 16 amino acids. The germline V gene has CDR1 SGHTA and CDR2 FQGNSA. The trim removed 2 bases at V and 6 bases at J, leaving 8 bases unmatched. DNA of the CDR3: TGTGCCAGCAGCTTATCGGGAGGGCCGGTGGCCGGGGAGCTGTTTTTT. Translation gives CASSLSGGPVAGELFF. Supplemented by reference TRBV7-2 and TRBJ2-2, the full variable domain reads GAGVSQSPSNKVTEKGKDVELRCDPISGHTALYWYRQSLGQGLEFLIYFQGNSAPDKSGLPSDRFSAERTGGSVSTLTIQRTQQEDSAVYLCASSLSGGPVAGELFFGEGSRLTVL.

This clonotype was counted ten times or more. The chain has TRBV6-5 and TRBJ1-1, with no clear D. CDR1 is MNHEY, CDR2 SVGAGI, per germline. The CDR3 length is 14 residues. V lost 4 bases and J lost 1, with 10 bases in between. The CDR3 DNA reads as TGTGCCAGCAGTTCTGGACGCAGGAACACTGAAGCTTTCTTT. Translated, it gives CASSSGRRNTEAFF.

This clonotype was counted between two and nine times. The chain links TRBV20-1 to TRBJ1-6, with TRBD1 matching 7 bases. Unmatched junction bases numbered 2, after V lost 2 bases and J lost 10 bases. Germline values: CDR1 DFQATT, CDR2 SNEGSKA (reference sequence). CDR3 length: 12 amino acids. CDR3 sequence reads: CSARRTGSPLHF. CDR3 DNA sequence: TGCAGTGCTAGAAGGACAGGATCACCCCTCCACTTT.

The chain recombines TRBV7-2 with TRBJ2-7; 9 bases map to TRBD1. V dropped 3 bases and J dropped 4; count of bases not matched to a gene: 7. The CDR3 length is 15 residues. The V gene's germline CDR1 is SGHTA and CDR2 FQGNSA. The CDR3 DNA sequence: TGTGCCAGCAGCTTTGTACAGGGGGCTAGTTACGAGCAGTACTTC. Translation: CASSFVQGASYEQYF.

The chain employs TRBV6-2 or TRBV6-3 and TRBJ2-1; TRBD2 matches 13 bases. The CDR3 spans 12 residues. CDR1 and CDR2 (germline): MNHEY, SVGEGT. V shed 6 bases, J shed 13 bases, and the junction held 3 bases outside the gene matches. CDR3 in amino acids: CASSRTSGGQFF. CDR3 in DNA: TGTGCCAGCAGCAGGACTAGCGGGGGACAGTTCTTC.

The rearrangement joins TRBV19 to TRBJ2-7; 7 positions match TRBD1. Trimming took 9 bases from V and 2 from J; bases not matched to a gene: 4. CDR1 LNHDA and CDR2 SQIVND come from the germline V gene (reference sequence). There are 12 residues in the CDR3. DNA for the CDR3: TGTGCCAGCGGGACAGCCCCCTACGAGCAGTACTTC. Translating gives CASGTAPYEQYF.

The table lists this clonotype with many counts. The V gene is TRBV5-1, the J gene TRBJ1-1; D might be TRBD1 (5 bases). This CDR3 has 14 amino acids. CDR1 and CDR2 (germline): SGHRS, YFSETQ. V lost 3 bases, J lost 6 bases, and 15 bases lay in between. The CDR3 sequence: CASSSTGDEPEAFF. The CDR3 DNA reads as TGCGCCAGCAGCTCGACGGGGGATGAACCTGAAGCTTTCTTT.

This clonotype occurred many times. This chain uses TRBV30 with TRBJ2-7; possibly TRBD1 for D (6 bases). This CDR3 has 12 residues. The germline gives CDR1 GTSNPN, CDR2 SVGIG (reference sequence). Trimming pared 5 bases from V and 0 bases from J, leaving 8 bases between. The CDR3 loop is CAWGDNSYEQYF. DNA for the CDR3: TGTGCCTGGGGGGACAACTCCTACGAGCAGTACTTC.

This clonotype came up a few times. This chain connects TRBV7-2 to TRBJ2-1; TRBD2 agrees at 7 bases. The CDR3 is 16 residues long. V was clipped by 5 bases and J by 2 bases; unmatched bases: 9. CDR1 is SGHTA, CDR2 FQGNSA, per germline. The CDR3 DNA follows: TGTGCCAGCAGCGTGGTGGCGGGAGTCGCCTACAATGAGCAGTTCTTC. Its translation is CASSVVAGVAYNEQFF.

The chain recombines TRBV2 with TRBJ1-5; 8 bases match TRBD1. The CDR3 is 15 amino acids. V lost 7 bases to trimming and J lost 6 bases; unmatched junction nucleotides: 11. Germline loops: CDR1 SNHLY, CDR2 FYNNEI. The CDR3 DNA follows: TGTGCCAGCACCGAATTCGGACAGGGAAGTCAGCCCCAGCATTTT. Translation: CASTEFGQGSQPQHF.

In this sample, this clonotype turned up a few times. The chain links TRBV6-1 to TRBJ2-2; 9 positions match TRBD1. CDR1 and CDR2 (germline): MNHNS, SASEGT. Trimming at V came to 6 bases and at J to 5 bases, leaving 7 bases not matched to a gene. The CDR3 sequence is 15 residues long. The chain's CDR3 is CASRRTGGGTGELFF. The CDR3 DNA reads TGTGCCAGCAGACGCACAGGGGGCGGGACCGGGGAGCTGTTTTTT.

The chain has TRBV6-1 and TRBJ2-3; the match to TRBD2 covers 11 bases. V was pared by 6 bases and J by 2 bases, with 4 bases of the junction left unmatched. CDR3 length: 15 amino acids. The germline CDR1 and CDR2 sequences are MNHNS and SASEGT. CDR3 DNA sequence: TGTGCCAGCAGGGGACTAGCGGAACTCACAGATACGCAGTATTTT. This sequence encodes CASRGLAELTDTQYF.

In DNA form, the CDR3 reads TGTGCCAGCAGCTTAGATATGGGCGGGAGCTCAGATACGCAGTATTTT. This encodes CASSLDMGGSSDTQYF. V gene TRBV7-9 combines with J gene TRBJ2-3; 7 bases are shared with TRBD2. CDR3 length: 16 residues. V dropped 1 base and J dropped 4; count of bases not matched to a gene: 8. The germline V gene encodes CDR1 SEHNR and CDR2 FQNEAQ (reference sequence). Full variable domain (rest looked up from reference TRBV7-9 and TRBJ2-3): DTGVSQNPRHKITKRGQNVTFRCDPISEHNRLYWYRQTLGQGPEFLTYFQNEAQLEKSRLLSDRFSAERPKGSFSTLEIQRTEQGDSAMYLCASSLDMGGSSDTQYFGPGTRLTVL.

This clonotype was detected a few times. This chain joins TRBV7-2 and TRBJ2-7; 14 positions agree with TRBD2. J lost 7 bases, V lost 5 bases, and 7 bases had no gene match. The CDR3 covers 15 residues. Germline assignment: CDR1 SGHTA and CDR2 FQGNSA. The CDR3 DNA follows: TGTGCCAGCAGCCGAACGGGACTAGCGGGAGTGGAGCAGTACTTC. It translates to CASSRTGLAGVEQYF.

This clonotype was observed a few times. The CDR3 here is CASRETGLGAQETQYF. The DNA of the CDR3 is TGCGCCAGCAGGGAAACGGGACTAGGGGCCCAAGAGACCCAGTACTTC. The chain recombines TRBV10-2 with TRBJ2-5; 8 nucleotides align to TRBD2. V shed 6 bases, J shed 1 base, and the junction held 10 bases outside the gene matches. Germline lookup yields CDR1 WSHSY and CDR2 SAAADI. CDR3 length: 16 residues.

This clonotype has only a few counts. This rearrangement joins TRBV7-9 to TRBJ2-5, with a tentative D call TRBD2 (6 bases). Trimming stripped 3 bases from V and 2 bases from J, with 13 bases between. The CDR3 runs to 15 residues. Germline CDR1 and CDR2: SEHNR and FQNEAQ (reference sequence). CDR3 protein: CASSLVSGYQETQYF. The CDR3 DNA reads as TGTGCCAGCAGCTTGGTGAGCGGGTATCAAGAGACCCAGTACTTC.

CDR3 DNA: TGTGCCAGCAGTGAAGCGCCCCTCACTAGCGGGAGAGGCAAGCAGTACTTC. As protein: CASSEAPLTSGRGKQYF. This chain links TRBV6-1 with TRBJ2-7, with 11 bases matching TRBD2. The CDR3 is 17 residues long. CDR1 is MNHNS and CDR2 is SASEGT in the germline V gene. J gave up 8 bases and V 0 bases, and 12 bases lay outside the gene matches.

The CDR3 loop reads CASSSRRTGIQPQHF. CDR3 DNA: TGTGCCAGCAGTTCCCGTCGGACAGGGATTCAGCCCCAGCATTTT. This chain connects TRBV27 to TRBJ1-5, with 8 bases that match TRBD1. The CDR3 loop spans 15 amino acids. The junction had 8 bases not matched to a gene; V was cut back by 4 bases and J by 6 bases. Germline-derived CDR1 and CDR2 are MNHEY and SMNVEV (reference sequence).